The source of this T cell receptor (beta chain) is a study of OX40 agonist ivuxolimab in advanced cancers. Whole-study context: The patients received agonistic anti-OX40 (CD134) antibody ivuxolimab. Whole-study results and caveats: Circulating CD4+ and CD8+ T cells showed clonal expansion by week 6 at 0.1 to 3.0 mg/kg.

Measured with immunoSEQ multiplex PCR; TCRdb has only the in-frame clones, and not every one. The table records roughly 65,000 clones, around 90% of them present only once. After removal of 2 bases from V and 5 bases from J, the junction contained 5 bases not matched to a gene. The CDR3 contains 14 residues. CDR1 SGHAT and CDR2 FQNNGV come from the germline V gene. A remark on this clone: Its antigen is still unknown.

The input for sequencing was CD4+ or CD8+ T cells sorted from blood, taken in a trial of the OX40 agonist ivuxolimab. The source of this sequence is an adult with an advanced solid tumor such as melanoma, head and neck, liver or kidney cancer. The chain carries TRBV11-2 and TRBJ2-5; 7 nucleotides align to TRBD2. Here the CDR3 DNA reads TGTGCCAGCAGCTTAACCAGCGGGGATGAGACCCAGTACTTC. As protein: CASSLTSGDETQYF.